The entry that follows covers one T cell receptor (beta chain) sequence. Deep-level running was used for the assay. DNA input for the unsorted PBMC replicate PCRs was around 300 ng, tens of thousands of T cell genomes. Profiled with immunoSEQ multiplex PCR; TCRdb holds only in-frame clones, not every one. The sample has some 470,000 clones; 60% to 85% are singletons. This record comes from a study of shared clonotypes between healthy human individuals. The sequencing input was PBMCs. The receptor's source is a woman between 40 and 55 years old in good health. Some clones in this sample may be carry-over from other donors' samples.

CDR3 coding DNA: TGTGCCAGCAGCCTGACTATCTACAATGAGCAGTTCTTC. This translates into CASSLTIYNEQFF. The genes are TRBV27 and TRBJ2-1, with D possibly being TRBD2 (5 bases). This CDR3 spans 13 amino acids. Deletions cut 6 bases from V and 3 bases from J, with 9 bases between. Germline V lookup: CDR1 MNHEY, CDR2 SMNVEV (reference sequence).